These 29 T cell receptor beta chains originate from one sample sequenced in a study of T cell repertoires in cytomegalovirus infection. TCRdb reanalysed the reads using MiXCR and keeps one entry per CDR3 protein. The top ten clones hold around 15% of a sample with fewer than 1,000,000 distinct CDR3 sequences, around a third of them seen once. For these TCRs, the target antigens are not known. The input for sequencing was cultured CD8+ T cells from PBMCs, taken from culture after CMV antigen stimulation. The origin of the receptors is a human donor in good health (CMV status not recorded). Some clones in this sample may be carry-over from other donors' samples.

This clonotype was found a few times. The genes are TRBV27 and TRBJ1-6; a possible D gene is TRBD1 (5 bases). The V end was cut by 7 bases, the J end by 0 bases, with 16 bases between. This CDR3 has 17 residues. CDR1 is MNHEY, CDR2 SMNVEV, per germline (reference sequence). Written as DNA, the CDR3 is TGTGCCAGCAACCCTTCAGGGAGGGCCTCCTATAATTCACCCCTCCACTTT. Its translation: CASNPSGRASYNSPLHF.

The V call is TRBV27, the J call TRBJ1-1; maybe TRBD1 (6 bases). Germline values: CDR1 MNHEY, CDR2 SMNVEV (reference sequence). The CDR3 is made up of 13 amino acids. The ends were cut back, 7 bases at V and 1 base at J, with 10 bases in the middle. The CDR3 coding sequence is TGTGCCAGCACAGGACAGTCGAACACTGAAGCTTTCTTT. It yields the protein CASTGQSNTEAFF.

This chain links TRBV5-4 with TRBJ1-4; D is unresolved. The CDR3 consists of 12 residues. V lost 3 bases and J lost 6, with 6 bases in between. Germline V gene sequence: CDR1 SGHNT, CDR2 YYREEE (reference sequence). CDR3 coding DNA: TGTGCCAGCAGCTCTTTTGATGAAAAACTGTTTTTT. Amino acids: CASSSFDEKLFF.

A few counts support this clonotype. The chain is built from TRBV7-9 and TRBJ1-1; D call uncertain. Germline-derived CDR1 and CDR2 are SEHNR and FQNEAQ (reference sequence). The CDR3 runs 12 residues. V dropped 1 base and J dropped 8 bases, with 8 bases sitting between them. The CDR3: CASSLGSQEAFF. CDR3 bases: TGTGCCAGCAGCTTAGGTTCACAGGAAGCTTTCTTT. Filled out from reference TRBV7-9 and TRBJ1-1, the complete variable domain reads DTGVSQNPRHKITKRGQNVTFRCDPISEHNRLYWYRQTLGQGPEFLTYFQNEAQLEKSRLLSDRFSAERPKGSFSTLEIQRTEQGDSAMYLCASSLGSQEAFFGQGTRLTVV.

At least ten counts were recorded for this clonotype. The chain has TRBV12-3 or TRBV12-4 and TRBJ2-7; D not resolved. Trimming took 3 bases from V and 1 from J, leaving 22 bases between them. The CDR3 length is 18 residues. Written as DNA, the CDR3 is TGTGCCAGCAGTTTTAGCATATCCAGGCAATGGGGTTCCTACGAGCAGTACTTC. Translating it yields CASSFSISRQWGSYEQYF.

J is TRBJ2-1 and V is TRBV11-2; 9 positions agree with TRBD2. The trim removed 2 bases at V and 5 bases at J, leaving 10 bases unmatched. The CDR3 totals 17 residues. The germline V gene has CDR1 SGHAT and CDR2 FQNNGV. CDR3 in DNA: TGTGCCAGCAGCTTAAATTGGCGGGGGGGTTCCAACAATGAGCAGTTCTTC. Translated, it gives CASSLNWRGGSNNEQFF.

V and J are TRBV19 and TRBJ2-7, with 7 bases lining up with TRBD1. Trimming at V came to 6 bases and at J to 0 bases, leaving 14 bases not matched to a gene. The CDR3 loop spans 17 amino acids. CDR1 and CDR2 from the germline V gene are LNHDA and SQIVND (reference sequence). In DNA form, the CDR3 reads TGTGCCAGTAGGTTACCCCCCGACAGGGCGAGCTCCTACGAGCAGTACGTC. As protein: CASRLPPDRASSYEQYV.

A few counts support this clonotype. V gene TRBV14 combines with J gene TRBJ2-1; D is possibly TRBD2 (5 bases). Between the trimmed V and J ends, which lost 0 bases and 3 bases, there was a span of 6 bases. The CDR3 is made up of 14 amino acids. Germline V gene lookup returns CDR1 SGHDN and CDR2 FVKESK. CDR3 loop: CASSQEADYNEQFF. The DNA for the CDR3 is TGTGCCAGCAGCCAAGAAGCGGACTACAATGAGCAGTTCTTC.

This sequence joins TRBV10-3 and TRBJ1-2; D is undetermined. The CDR3 spans 14 residues. V lost 0 bases to trimming and J lost 4 bases, with 9 bases between them. Looked up from germline, CDR1 is ENHRY and CDR2 is SYGVKD. Here the CDR3 reads CAISESKVFYGYTF. In nucleotides, the CDR3 is TGTGCCATCAGTGAGTCGAAGGTGTTCTATGGCTACACCTTC.

The chain combines TRBV12-3 or TRBV12-4 with TRBJ2-3; D remains unclear. This CDR3 comprises 16 residues. Between the trimmed V and J ends, which lost 3 bases and 0 bases, there was a span of 13 bases. The CDR3 DNA sequence: TGTGCCAGCAGTTTTCCGGACCTCGAGAGCACAGATACGCAGTATTTT. Encoded protein: CASSFPDLESTDTQYF.

There are many counts of this clonotype. This chain links TRBV7-6 with TRBJ1-5; 12 bases line up with TRBD1. After removal of 4 bases from V and 5 bases from J, the junction contained 12 bases not matched to a gene. The germline V gene encodes CDR1 SGHVS and CDR2 FNYEAQ. There are 18 residues in the CDR3. The CDR3: CASSSSPGGQGAHQPQHF. CDR3 sequence (DNA): TGTGCCAGCAGCTCCTCCCCTGGGGGACAGGGGGCTCATCAGCCCCAGCATTTT.

The chain links TRBV7-9 to TRBJ2-5, with D unresolved. The CDR3 covers 15 residues. CDR1 and CDR2 (germline): SEHNR, FQNEAQ (reference sequence). V was cut by 5 bases and J by 4 bases, with 17 bases left in between. In nucleotides, the CDR3 is TGTGCCAGCAGCGCGATTGATTCAAAAACAGAGACCCAGTACTTC. The encoded protein is CASSAIDSKTETQYF.

This clonotype was seen repeatedly, ten times or more. This chain links TRBV7-2 with TRBJ2-7; D is ambiguous. Trimming shortened V by 1 base and J by 0 bases, and 16 bases separated the two germline ends. Germline CDR1 SGHTA, CDR2 FQGNSA. The CDR3 sequence is 17 residues long. DNA for the CDR3: TGTGCCAGCAGCTTAGTATCGCCGGAACTGAGCTCCTACGAGCAGTACTTC. Translating it yields CASSLVSPELSSYEQYF.

J is TRBJ2-1 and V is TRBV20-1, with no clear D. Germline-derived CDR1 and CDR2 are DFQATT and SNEGSKA (reference sequence). This CDR3 comprises 12 residues. V was pared by 5 bases and J by 5 bases, with 10 bases between. The chain's CDR3 is CSAGLADNEQFF. The CDR3 DNA is TGCAGTGCTGGCCTTGCGGACAATGAGCAGTTCTTC.

The rearrangement joins TRBV11-2 to TRBJ1-1, with 7 bases lining up with TRBD1. This CDR3 comprises 14 residues. Germline V gives CDR1 SGHAT, CDR2 FQNNGV. V lost 3 bases, J lost 6 bases, and 7 bases stayed unmatched. The CDR3 bases are TGTGCCAGCAGCTTCACAGGGGAAGGAGCTGAAGCTTTCTTT. This sequence encodes CASSFTGEGAEAFF.

This clonotype was counted at least ten times. The rearrangement uses TRBV7-8 and TRBJ2-7; tentative D call: TRBD1 (5 bases). This CDR3 has 15 residues. CDR1 is SGHVS, CDR2 FQNEAQ, per germline. The V gene lost 1 base and the J gene lost 2 bases, with 12 bases spanning the gap. CDR3 sequence reads: CASSLDRTRAYEQYV. The CDR3 DNA sequence: TGTGCCAGCAGCTTAGATCGGACAAGGGCCTACGAGCAGTACGTC.

The rearrangement uses TRBV29-1 and TRBJ1-1; 11 bases fit TRBD1. V shed 7 bases and J 1 base; nucleotides not matched to a gene: 2. Germline V CDR1 and CDR2: SQVTM, ANQGSEA. This CDR3 has 13 amino acids. The CDR3 loop reads CSGTGGANTEAFF. Here the CDR3 DNA reads TGCAGCGGGACAGGGGGCGCGAACACTGAAGCTTTCTTT.

This clonotype showed up just a few times. The CDR3 DNA follows: TGTGCCAGCAGCGCAGGGACAGGGGAGTCTGAAGCTTTCTTT. It codes for CASSAGTGESEAFF. The chain combines TRBV7-8 with TRBJ1-1; 10 bases fit TRBD1. Per germline, CDR1 SGHVS and CDR2 FQNEAQ. The CDR3 covers 14 residues. Losses at the gene ends were 5 bases for V and 6 bases for J; bases not matched to a gene: 6.

The J gene is TRBJ1-6, the V gene TRBV6-1; tentatively, D is TRBD1 (6 bases). Germline CDR1 MNHNS, CDR2 SASEGT. The CDR3 extends over 18 amino acids. The V and J ends lost 8 bases and 0 bases respectively, with 20 bases between them. The CDR3, as DNA: TGTGCCAGCGCGACCGGGACAAGATTGAGCTCCTATAATTCACCCCTCCACTTT. Translating gives CASATGTRLSSYNSPLHF.

V gene TRBV6-1 combines with J gene TRBJ1-2; possible D gene TRBD1, 6 bases. Trimming shortened V by 0 bases and J by 2 bases, and 7 bases separated the two germline ends. CDR1 and CDR2 from the germline V gene are MNHNS and SASEGT. The CDR3 length is 14 residues. The CDR3 region is CASSEAGHNYGYTF. CDR3 nucleotides: TGTGCCAGCAGTGAAGCGGGACACAACTATGGCTACACCTTC.

In this sample, this clonotype turned up many times. This chain connects TRBV12-3 or TRBV12-4 to TRBJ2-7, with D tentatively TRBD1 (5 bases). The CDR3 is 12 residues long. The V and J ends lost 5 bases and 3 bases respectively, with 8 bases between them. The CDR3 nucleotides read TGTGCCAGCAGTCGGCAGGGCTACGAGCAGTACGTC. Translation: CASSRQGYEQYV.

The table lists this clonotype with many counts. The chain recombines TRBV28 with TRBJ2-2; no reliable D call. V dropped 6 bases and J dropped 3 bases, with 8 bases sitting between them. This CDR3 has 13 residues. The germline gives CDR1 MDHEN, CDR2 SYDVKM. The CDR3 region has the DNA TGTGCCAGCAGCTTAGGGTACACCGGGGAGCTGTTTTTT. Translating gives CASSLGYTGELFF.

This clonotype occurred a few times. This chain connects TRBV12-3 or TRBV12-4 to TRBJ2-2; D remains unclear. The germline V and J ends were trimmed by 5 bases and 4 bases, with 8 bases remaining between them. This CDR3 spans 13 amino acids. The CDR3 here is CASSPSATGELFF. The DNA of the CDR3 is TGTGCCAGCAGTCCCTCTGCCACCGGGGAGCTGTTTTTT.

This rearrangement joins TRBV27 to TRBJ2-5; D unresolved. The ends were cut back, 2 bases at V and 5 bases at J, with 18 bases in the middle. Germline V gene data show CDR1 as MNHEY and CDR2 as SMNVEV (reference sequence). The CDR3 runs 16 residues. CDR3 residues: CASSLTPAPARETQYF. The DNA of the CDR3 is TGTGCCAGCAGTTTAACCCCGGCCCCGGCACGGGAGACCCAGTACTTC.

The chain has TRBV27 and TRBJ1-5; D is possibly TRBD1 (6 bases). CDR3 length: 14 amino acids. The V end lost 2 bases, the J end lost 4 bases, and 9 bases lay between the germline ends. Per the germline V gene, CDR1 is MNHEY and CDR2 is SMNVEV (reference sequence). The CDR3 reads CASSLRQDNQPQHF. CDR3 DNA: TGTGCCAGCAGTTTAAGACAGGATAATCAGCCCCAGCATTTT.

The gene calls are TRBV4-1 and TRBJ1-1; no clear D gene. Germline CDR1 reads MGHRA; CDR2 reads YSYEKL. CDR3 size: 16 residues. V shed 0 bases and J shed 0 bases, with 11 bases lying between them. The CDR3 DNA follows: TGCGCCAGCAGCCAAGATGAGGCGTGGGTGAACACTGAAGCTTTCTTT. This translates into CASSQDEAWVNTEAFF.

This clonotype was picked up a small number of times. The chain carries TRBV18 and TRBJ2-1; perhaps TRBD1 as D (5 bases). V gave up 5 bases and J gave up 8 bases, with 13 bases separating them. The CDR3 loop spans 13 amino acids. Germline V gene data show CDR1 as KGHSH and CDR2 as LQKENI. This chain's CDR3 is CASSNRRDHEQFF. DNA of the CDR3: TGTGCCAGCTCAAATCGCAGGGATCATGAGCAGTTCTTC.

In this sample, this clonotype turned up many times. As DNA, the CDR3 is TGTGCCAGCAGTTACCGGAGGGGCGGGGGAACTAATGAAAAACTGTTTTTT. Translation: CASSYRRGGGTNEKLFF. This rearrangement joins TRBV6-5 to TRBJ1-4, with D maybe TRBD1 (5 bases). The germline CDR1 and CDR2 sequences are MNHEY and SVGAGI. The CDR3 sequence is 17 residues long. V was clipped by 2 bases and J by 1 base, with 14 bases between them.

As for this clonotype: Just one base apart from a much larger clone, this may be a read error. The chain has TRBV7-6 and TRBJ2-5; 7 bases are shared with TRBD2. In germline, CDR1 is SGHVS, CDR2 FNYEAQ. The CDR3 covers 14 residues. The CDR3 DNA sequence: TGTGTCAGCAGCTTAGTGAGGGAGGGGGAGACCCAGTACTTC. Its protein product is CVSSLVREGETQYF.